In its sample, the clone carrying this T cell receptor beta chain was seen a few times. The sample belongs to a study of blood T cell repertoires in COVID-19. Here immunoSEQ multiplex PCR was the method, and the copy in TCRdb shows in-frame clones only, minus some. The repertoire includes 65,000 to 90,000 clones, about 90% of them detected once, and approximately 2.9% sits in the top ten. The clonotype originates from a woman aged 45-65 years with active or convalescent COVID-19. The sequencing sample was made of peripheral blood.

The CDR3 DNA sequence: TGCGCCAGCAGCCAGGGGACAGGGCCAAATCAGCCCCAGCATTTT. Protein product: CASSQGTGPNQPQHF. The rearrangement links TRBV4-3 to TRBJ1-5; TRBD1 matches at 9 bases. The V segment lost 3 bases and the J segment 4 bases; nucleotides outside the gene matches: 4. This CDR3 has 15 residues. Germline V gene lookup returns CDR1 LGHNA and CDR2 YSLEER.